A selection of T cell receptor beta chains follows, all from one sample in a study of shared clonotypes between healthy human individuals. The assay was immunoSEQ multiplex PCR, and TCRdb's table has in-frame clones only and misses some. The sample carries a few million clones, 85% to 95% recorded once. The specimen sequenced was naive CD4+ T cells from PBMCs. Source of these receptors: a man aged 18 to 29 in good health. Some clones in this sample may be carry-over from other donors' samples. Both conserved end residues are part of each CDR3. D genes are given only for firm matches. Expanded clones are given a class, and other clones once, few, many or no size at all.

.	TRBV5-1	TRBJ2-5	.	TGCGCCAGCAAGGACAGTCAAGAGACCCAGTACTTC	CASKDSQETQYF
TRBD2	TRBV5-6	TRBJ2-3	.	TGTGCCAGCAGACTACGGACTAGCGGGGCTACAGATACGCAGTATTTT	CASRLRTSGATDTQYF
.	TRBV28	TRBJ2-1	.	TGTGCCAGCAGTTTGCCCGAGGTTCCGCAGAGTAGGGTACTTACCTACAATGAGCAGTTCTTC	CASSLPEVPQSRVLTYNEQFF
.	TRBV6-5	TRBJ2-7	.	TGTGCCAGCAGCCTCGGGATTAACCAAACCCCCGAGCAGTACTTC	CASSLGINQTPEQYF
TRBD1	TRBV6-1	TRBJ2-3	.	TGTGCCAGCACTAACCCCGGACAGGGGTCCAATACGCAGTATTTT	CASTNPGQGSNTQYF
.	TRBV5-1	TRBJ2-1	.	TGCGCCAGCAGCTTGTTGATGGATGAGCAGTTCTTC	CASSLLMDEQFF
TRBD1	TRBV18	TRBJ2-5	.	TGTGCCAGCTCACCCTTACACGGGGCCAGGGGGCAAGAGACCCAGTACTTC	CASSPLHGARGQETQYF
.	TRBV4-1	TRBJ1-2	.	TGCGCCAGCTCCCAAAGGGAGGGAGATGGCTACACCTTC	CASSQREGDGYTF
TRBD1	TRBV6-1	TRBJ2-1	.	TGTGCCAGCAGTGCGACAGGGGTCAATGAGCAGTTCTTC	CASSATGVNEQFF
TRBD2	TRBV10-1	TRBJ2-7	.	TGCGCCAGCCGCGCGGGAGTTGGGTACGAGCAGTACTTC	CASRAGVGYEQYF
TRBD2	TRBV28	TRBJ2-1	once	TGTGCCAGCAAGAGGGGACTAGCGGGATTCAATGAGCAGTTCTTC	CASKRGLAGFNEQFF
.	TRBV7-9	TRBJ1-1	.	TGTGCCAGCAGCTCCCAAACATTTGAAGCTTTCTTT	CASSSQTFEAFF
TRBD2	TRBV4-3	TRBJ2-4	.	TGCGCCAGCAGCCAAGTTAGCGGGAGAGGAGACATTCAGTACTTC	CASSQVSGRGDIQYF
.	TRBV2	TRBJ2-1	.	TGTGCCAGCAGCCCTCAAGCGTCAGGTGAGCAGTTCTTC	CASSPQASGEQFF
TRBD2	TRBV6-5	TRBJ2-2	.	TGTGCCAGCAGTTACAGCGGGAGTTACTTCGGGGAGCTGTTTTTT	CASSYSGSYFGELFF
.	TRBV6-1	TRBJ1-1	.	TGTGCCAGCAGGAACAATAGGAACACTGAAGCTTTCTTT	CASRNNRNTEAFF
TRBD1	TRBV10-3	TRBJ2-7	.	TGTGCCATCAGTGAGTCGCGGACAGGACACACCTACGAGCAGTACTTC	CAISESRTGHTYEQYF
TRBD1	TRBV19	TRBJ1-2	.	TGTGCCAGTAGTAGGGGACAGGCTTATGGCTACACCTTC	CASSRGQAYGYTF
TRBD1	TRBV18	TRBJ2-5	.	TGTGCCAGCTCACCACGGACAGGGGGAGAGACCCAGTACTTC	CASSPRTGGETQYF
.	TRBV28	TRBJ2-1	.	TGTGCCAGCAGTTTAGTTGGCTGGCGACCAAACAATGAGCAGTTCTTC	CASSLVGWRPNNEQFF
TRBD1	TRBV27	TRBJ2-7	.	TGTGCCAGCAGTTCGAGACAGGGGGCGGTCGAGCAGTACTTC	CASSSRQGAVEQYF
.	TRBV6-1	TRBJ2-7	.	TGTGCCAGCGCCCGTGGCAGCGGATACTCCTACGAGCAGTACTTC	CASARGSGYSYEQYF
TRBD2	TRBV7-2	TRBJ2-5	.	TGTGCCAGCAGCCCGCGACTAGCGCAAGAGACCCAGTACTTC	CASSPRLAQETQYF
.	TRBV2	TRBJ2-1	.	TGTGCCAGCAGGGTGGTTAGGGGCTCCTACAATGAGCAGTTCTTC	CASRVVRGSYNEQFF
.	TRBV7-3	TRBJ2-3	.	TGTGCCAGCAGCTTCAGTCCAGGGGTGACAGATACGCAGTATTTT	CASSFSPGVTDTQYF
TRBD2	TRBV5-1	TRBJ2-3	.	TGCGCCAGCAGCTTACTAGCGGGAGGGGCAGATACGCAGTATTTT	CASSLLAGGADTQYF
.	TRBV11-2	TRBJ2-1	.	TGTGCCAGCAGCTTAGTCCGCAAAACCTGGGCCATCTACAATGAGCAGTTCTTC	CASSLVRKTWAIYNEQFF
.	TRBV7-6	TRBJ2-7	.	TGTGCCAGCAGCTTATTGGGACAAAGCTACGAGCAGTACTTC	CASSLLGQSYEQYF
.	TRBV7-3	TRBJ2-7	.	TGTGCCAGCAGCTCCAACGGGAGAGCGGTCGAGCAGTACTTC	CASSSNGRAVEQYF
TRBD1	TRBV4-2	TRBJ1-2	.	TGTGCCAGCAGCCCCGACAGGGGAAACTATGGCTACACCTTC	CASSPDRGNYGYTF
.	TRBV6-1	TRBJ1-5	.	TGTGCCAGCAGTGAAGCCCCCGGTCAGCCCCAGCATTTT	CASSEAPGQPQHF
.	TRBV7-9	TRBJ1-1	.	TGTGCCAGCAGCTCCAAGGGGCCTCCTTATGAAGCTTTCTTT	CASSSKGPPYEAFF
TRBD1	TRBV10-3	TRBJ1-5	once	TGTGCCATCAGTGACAGGGGGGCAAGCAATCAGCCCCAGCATTTT	CAISDRGASNQPQHF
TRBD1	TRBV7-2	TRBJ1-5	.	TGTGCCAGCAGCTTGGACAGGGCAGGCAATCAGCCCCAGCATTTT	CASSLDRAGNQPQHF
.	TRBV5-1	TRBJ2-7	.	TGCGCCAGCAGCCCAAGCGTTTCCTACGAGCAGTACTTC	CASSPSVSYEQYF
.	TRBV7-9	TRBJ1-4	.	TGTGCCAGCAGCTTAATTTCTGAAAAACTGTTTTTT	CASSLISEKLFF
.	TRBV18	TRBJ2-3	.	TGTGCCAGCTCACCCCTCGGGACGACAGATACGCAGTATTTT	CASSPLGTTDTQYF
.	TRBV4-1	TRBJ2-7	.	TGCGCCAGCAGCCAAGATTCCCTACTCTACGAGCAGTACTTC	CASSQDSLLYEQYF
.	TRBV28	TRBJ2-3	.	TGTGCCAGCACCATCTCGGGGGCCGCAGATACGCAGTATTTT	CASTISGAADTQYF
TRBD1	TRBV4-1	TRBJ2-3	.	TGCGCCAGCCGGACAGGGGGCCAGAGAGATACGCAGTATTTT	CASRTGGQRDTQYF
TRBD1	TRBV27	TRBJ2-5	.	TGTGCCAGCAGCAAACGACGCGACAGGGGACAAGGAGAGACCCAGTACTTC	CASSKRRDRGQGETQYF
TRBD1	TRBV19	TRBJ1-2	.	TGTGCCAGTAGTATACGGGACAGTGCCTATGGCTACACCTTC	CASSIRDSAYGYTF
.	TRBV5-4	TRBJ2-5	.	TGTGCCAGCAGTGAGGACTCCCATAATACGCGGACCCAGTACTTC	CASSEDSHNTRTQYF
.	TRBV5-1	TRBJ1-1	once	TGCGCCAGCAGCTTGGAGGCAGGTAAGGGGACTGAAGCTTTCTTT	CASSLEAGKGTEAFF
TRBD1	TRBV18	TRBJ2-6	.	TGTGCCAGCACCTCAACGGGACAGGGTGGCTCTGGGGCCAACGTCCTGACTTTC	CASTSTGQGGSGANVLTF
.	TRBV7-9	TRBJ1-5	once	TGTGCCAGCAGCTTAGAGGGAGGGGGGAGGCCCCAGCATTTT	CASSLEGGGRPQHF
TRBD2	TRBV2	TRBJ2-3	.	TGTGCCAGCAGTAGACTAGCGGAATCCGCGAACCCCCCAGATACGCAGTATTTT	CASSRLAESANPPDTQYF
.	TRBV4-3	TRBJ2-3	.	TGCGCCAGCAGCCAAGATATCCTCGCAGATACGCAGTATTTT	CASSQDILADTQYF
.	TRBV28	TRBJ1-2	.	TGTGCCAGCAGTTTAGGGGGGATTAACTATGGCTACACCTTC	CASSLGGINYGYTF
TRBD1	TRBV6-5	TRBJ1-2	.	TGTGCCAGCACCTTACCGGGACAGGGAAACTATGGCTACACCTTC	CASTLPGQGNYGYTF
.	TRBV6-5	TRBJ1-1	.	TGTGCCAGCAGTTCTTGGCAGAACACTGAAGCTTTCTTT	CASSSWQNTEAFF
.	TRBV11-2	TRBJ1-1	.	TGTGCCAGCAGCCGTGCAGCGACGATGAACACTGAAGCTTTCTTT	CASSRAATMNTEAFF
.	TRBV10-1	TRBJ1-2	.	TGCGCCAGCAGTTCGGACTTTAACTATGGCTACACCTTC	CASSSDFNYGYTF
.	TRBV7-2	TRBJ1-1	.	TGTGCCAGCAGCTTAGGAGGGGACGACACTGAAGCTTTCTTT	CASSLGGDDTEAFF
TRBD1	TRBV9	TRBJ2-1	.	TGTGCCAGCAGCGCCGCGACCCAAGGTGGGACAGGGGCCTACAATGAGCAGTTCTTC	CASSAATQGGTGAYNEQFF